This T cell receptor beta chain was profiled in a study of T cell responses to AZD1222 COVID-19 vaccine. In the study overall: Second doses at about 4 or about 12 weeks were pooled.

Study-level findings and limits: Spike-specific TCR breadth and depth both grew after two AZD1222 doses. Donors in the cohort were predominantly white British and more often female, and clonal diversity was possibly underestimated. CD4 TCRs covered the whole spike, strongest at regions 160-218 and 743-854.

Data came from immunoSEQ multiplex PCR; TCRdb stores just in-frame clones and leaves some out. The table lists roughly 97,000 clones, over 75% of them singletons, with more than 6.5% in the top ten. This CDR3 is built from 15 residues. V lost 2 bases and J 7 bases, leaving 16 bases between the germline ends. Germline-derived CDR1 and CDR2 are SGHDT and YYEEEE. This clone was seen more than once but under ten times. The antigen is not known. This chain links TRBV5-6 with TRBJ1-5; D unclear. The sequence derives from an adult in good health. Source: peripheral blood, taken on day 0 of AZD1222 vaccination. CDR3 nucleotide sequence: TGTGCCAGCAGCTTAAGTATAGAAACCTTCCAGCCCCAGCATTTT. Translation gives CASSLSIETFQPQHF.